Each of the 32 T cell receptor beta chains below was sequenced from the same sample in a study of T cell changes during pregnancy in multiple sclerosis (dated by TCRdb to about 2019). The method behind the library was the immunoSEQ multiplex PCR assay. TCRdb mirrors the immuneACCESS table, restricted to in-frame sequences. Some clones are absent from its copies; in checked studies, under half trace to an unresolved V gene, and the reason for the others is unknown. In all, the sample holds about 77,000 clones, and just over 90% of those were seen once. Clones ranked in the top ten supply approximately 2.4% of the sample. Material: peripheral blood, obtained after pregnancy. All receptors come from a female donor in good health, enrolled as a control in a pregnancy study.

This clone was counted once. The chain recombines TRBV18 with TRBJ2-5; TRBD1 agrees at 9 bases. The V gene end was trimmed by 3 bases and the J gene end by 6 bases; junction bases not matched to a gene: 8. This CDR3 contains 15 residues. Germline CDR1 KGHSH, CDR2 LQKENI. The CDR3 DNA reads TGTGCCAGCTCACCCCCAACAGGGGGCCTGCAGACCCAGTACTTC. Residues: CASSPPTGGLQTQYF.

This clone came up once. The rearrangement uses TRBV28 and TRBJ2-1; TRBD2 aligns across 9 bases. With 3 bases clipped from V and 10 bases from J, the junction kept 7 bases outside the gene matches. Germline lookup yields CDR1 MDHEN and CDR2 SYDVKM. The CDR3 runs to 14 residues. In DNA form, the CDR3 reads TGTGCCAGCAGTTTGCGGTGGCGGGGGGGGGAGCAGTTCTTC. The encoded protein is CASSLRWRGGEQFF.

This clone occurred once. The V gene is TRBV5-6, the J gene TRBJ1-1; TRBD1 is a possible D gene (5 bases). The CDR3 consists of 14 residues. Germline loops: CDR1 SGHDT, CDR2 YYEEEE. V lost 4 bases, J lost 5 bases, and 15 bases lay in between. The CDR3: CASSPGSGGTEAFF. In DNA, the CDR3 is TGTGCCAGCAGCCCTGGGTCGGGGGGGACTGAAGCTTTCTTT. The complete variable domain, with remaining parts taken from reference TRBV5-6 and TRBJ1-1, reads DAGVTQSPTHLIKTRGQQVTLRCSPKSGHDTVSWYQQALGQGPQFIFQYYEEEERQRGNFPDRFSGHQFPNYSSELNVNALLLGDSALYLCASSPGSGGTEAFFGQGTRLTVV.

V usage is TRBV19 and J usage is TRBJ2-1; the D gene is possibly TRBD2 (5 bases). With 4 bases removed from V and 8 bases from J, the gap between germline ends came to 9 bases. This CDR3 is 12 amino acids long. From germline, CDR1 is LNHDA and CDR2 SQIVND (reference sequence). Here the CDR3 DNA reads TGTGCCAGTAGTACCCGGAGGTATGAGCAGTTCTTC. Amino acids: CASSTRRYEQFF.

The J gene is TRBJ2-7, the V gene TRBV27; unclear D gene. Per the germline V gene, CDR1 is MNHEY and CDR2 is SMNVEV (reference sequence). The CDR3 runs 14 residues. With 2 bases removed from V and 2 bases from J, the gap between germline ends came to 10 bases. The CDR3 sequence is CASSLRGPPYEQYF. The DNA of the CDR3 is TGTGCCAGCAGTTTACGTGGGCCTCCCTACGAGCAGTACTTC.

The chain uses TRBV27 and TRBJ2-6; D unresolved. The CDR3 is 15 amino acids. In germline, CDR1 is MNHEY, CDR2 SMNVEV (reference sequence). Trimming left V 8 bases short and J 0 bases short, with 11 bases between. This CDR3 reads CASRFWSSGANVLTF. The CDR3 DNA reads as TGTGCCAGCCGATTTTGGAGCTCTGGGGCCAACGTCCTGACTTTC.

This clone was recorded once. CDR3 DNA sequence: TGTGCCAGCAGTTTACTTCGGAACATTCAGTACTTC. Encoded protein: CASSLLRNIQYF. The chain is built from TRBV28 and TRBJ2-4; D ambiguous. Between the trimmed V and J ends, which lost 2 bases and 7 bases, there was a span of 6 bases. The CDR3 contains 12 residues. Germline V lookup: CDR1 MDHEN, CDR2 SYDVKM. Using reference TRBV28 and TRBJ2-4 for the parts outside the CDR3, the full variable domain is DVKVTQSSRYLVKRTGEKVFLECVQDMDHENMFWYRQDPGLGLRLIYFSYDVKMKEKGDIPEGYSVSREKKERFSLILESASTNQTSMYLCASSLLRNIQYFGAGTRLSVL.

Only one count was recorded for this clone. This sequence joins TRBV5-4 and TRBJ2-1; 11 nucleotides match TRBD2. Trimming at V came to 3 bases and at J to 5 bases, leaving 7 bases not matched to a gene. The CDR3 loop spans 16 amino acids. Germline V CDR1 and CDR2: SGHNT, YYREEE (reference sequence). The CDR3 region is CASSWLLAGVHNEQFF. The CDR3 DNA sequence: TGTGCCAGCAGCTGGCTACTAGCGGGAGTCCACAATGAGCAGTTCTTC.

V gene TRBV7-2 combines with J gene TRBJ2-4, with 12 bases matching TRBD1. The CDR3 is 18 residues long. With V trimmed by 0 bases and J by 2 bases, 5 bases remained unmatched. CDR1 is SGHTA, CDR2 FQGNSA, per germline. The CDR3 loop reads CASSLAAGTGGSKNIQYF. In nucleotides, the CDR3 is TGTGCCAGCAGCTTAGCGGCGGGGACAGGGGGCTCCAAAAACATTCAGTACTTC.

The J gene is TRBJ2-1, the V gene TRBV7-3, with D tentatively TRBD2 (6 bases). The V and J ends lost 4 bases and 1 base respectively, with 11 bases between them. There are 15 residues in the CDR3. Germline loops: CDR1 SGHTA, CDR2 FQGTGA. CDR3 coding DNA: TGTGCCAGCAGCTCCTCTAGCGTTTCCTACAATGAGCAGTTCTTC. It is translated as CASSSSSVSYNEQFF.

The CDR3 sequence is CASSVAGGNEQFF. As DNA, the CDR3 is TGTGCCAGCAGTGTAGCGGGAGGCAATGAGCAGTTCTTC. The chain is built from TRBV27 and TRBJ2-1; 10 nucleotides agree with TRBD2. CDR1 is MNHEY, CDR2 SMNVEV, per germline (reference sequence). V lost 5 bases, J lost 6 bases, and 1 base stayed unmatched. This CDR3 is built from 13 residues.

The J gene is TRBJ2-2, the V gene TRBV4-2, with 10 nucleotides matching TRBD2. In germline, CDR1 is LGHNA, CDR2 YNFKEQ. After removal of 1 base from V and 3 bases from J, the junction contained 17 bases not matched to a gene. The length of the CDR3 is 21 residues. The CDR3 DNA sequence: TGTGCCAGCAGCCAAGTGGGCAGACTAGCGGGCCGAAGACTACACACCGGGGAGCTGTTTTTT. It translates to CASSQVGRLAGRRLHTGELFF.

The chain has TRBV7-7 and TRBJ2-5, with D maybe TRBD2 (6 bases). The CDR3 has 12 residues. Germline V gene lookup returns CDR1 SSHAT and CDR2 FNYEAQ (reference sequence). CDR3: CASAEGGETQYF. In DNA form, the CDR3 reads TGTGCTAGCGCGGAGGGAGGAGAGACCCAGTACTTC.

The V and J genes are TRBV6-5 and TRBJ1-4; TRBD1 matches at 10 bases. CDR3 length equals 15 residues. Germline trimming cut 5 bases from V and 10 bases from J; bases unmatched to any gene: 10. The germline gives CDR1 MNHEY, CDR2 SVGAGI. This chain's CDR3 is CASSKDPGTGVKLFF. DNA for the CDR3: TGTGCCAGCAGTAAAGACCCCGGGACAGGGGTAAAACTGTTTTTT.

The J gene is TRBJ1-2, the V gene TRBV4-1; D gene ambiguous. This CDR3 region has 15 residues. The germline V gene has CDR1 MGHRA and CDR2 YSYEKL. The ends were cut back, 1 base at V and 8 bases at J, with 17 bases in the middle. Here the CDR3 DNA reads TGCGCCAGCAGCCAAGTTTTCGGCCCGGGAGGCGGCTACACCTTC. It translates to CASSQVFGPGGGYTF.

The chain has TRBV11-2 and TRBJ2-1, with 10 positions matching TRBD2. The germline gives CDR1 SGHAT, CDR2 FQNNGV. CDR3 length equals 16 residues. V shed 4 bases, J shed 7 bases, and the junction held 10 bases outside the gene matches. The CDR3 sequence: CASSWSAGGRRNEQFF. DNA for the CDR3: TGTGCCAGCAGCTGGTCAGCGGGGGGGCGAAGGAATGAGCAGTTCTTC.

The CDR3 loop reads CASSYTPGTGLSWYEQYF. The CDR3 nucleotides are TGTGCCAGCAGTTACACCCCCGGGACAGGGCTTTCTTGGTACGAGCAGTACTTC. The V gene is TRBV6-7, the J gene TRBJ2-7, with 9 bases fitting TRBD1. TRBV6-7 is labeled an ORF, and its function is uncertain. There are 18 residues in the CDR3. V dropped 2 bases and J dropped 4; count of bases not matched to a gene: 15.

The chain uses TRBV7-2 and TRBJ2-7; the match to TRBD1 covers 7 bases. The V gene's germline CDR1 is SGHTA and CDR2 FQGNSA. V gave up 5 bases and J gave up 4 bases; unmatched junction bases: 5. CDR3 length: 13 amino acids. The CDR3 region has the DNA TGTGCCAGCAGCCCGGACAGGAAATACGAGCAGTACTTC. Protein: CASSPDRKYEQYF.

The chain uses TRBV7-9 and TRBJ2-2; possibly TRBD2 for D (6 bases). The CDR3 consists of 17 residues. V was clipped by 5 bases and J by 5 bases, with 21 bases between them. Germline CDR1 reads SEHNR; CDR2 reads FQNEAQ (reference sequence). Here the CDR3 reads CASSPFRLGRGTGELFF. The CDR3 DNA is TGTGCCAGCAGCCCATTTCGATTGGGCCGGGGGACCGGGGAGCTGTTTTTT.

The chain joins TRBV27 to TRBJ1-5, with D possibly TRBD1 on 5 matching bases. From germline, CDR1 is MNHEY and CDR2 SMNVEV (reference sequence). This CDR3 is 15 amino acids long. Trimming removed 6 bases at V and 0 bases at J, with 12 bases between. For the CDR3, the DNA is TGTGCCAGCAGAGTGCAAGGGGATAGCAATCAGCCCCAGCATTTT. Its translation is CASRVQGDSNQPQHF.

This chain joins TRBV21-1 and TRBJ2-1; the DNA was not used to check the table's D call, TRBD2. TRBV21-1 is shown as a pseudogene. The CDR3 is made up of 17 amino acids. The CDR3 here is CASSHTSGPSSYNEQFF. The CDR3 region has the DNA TGTGCCAGCAGCCACACTAGCGGCCCGAGCTCCTACAATGAGCAGTTCTTC.

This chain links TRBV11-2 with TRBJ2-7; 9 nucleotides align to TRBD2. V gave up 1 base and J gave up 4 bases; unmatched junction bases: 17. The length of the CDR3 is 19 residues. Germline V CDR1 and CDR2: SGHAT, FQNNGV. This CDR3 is CASSLGRGREGLIPYEQYF. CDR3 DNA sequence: TGTGCCAGCAGCTTAGGACGGGGGCGGGAGGGACTTATACCGTACGAGCAGTACTTC.

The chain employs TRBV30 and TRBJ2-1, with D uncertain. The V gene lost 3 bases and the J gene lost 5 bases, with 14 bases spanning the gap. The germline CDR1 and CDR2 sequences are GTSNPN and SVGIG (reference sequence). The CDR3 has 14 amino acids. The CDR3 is CAWRLGWAHNEQFF. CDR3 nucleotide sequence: TGTGCCTGGAGGTTGGGTTGGGCGCACAATGAGCAGTTCTTC.

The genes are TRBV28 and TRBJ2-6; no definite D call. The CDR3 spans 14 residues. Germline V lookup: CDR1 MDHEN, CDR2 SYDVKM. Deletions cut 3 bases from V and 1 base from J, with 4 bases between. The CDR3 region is CASSLASGANVLTF. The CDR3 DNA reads TGTGCCAGCAGTTTGGCATCTGGGGCCAACGTCCTGACTTTC. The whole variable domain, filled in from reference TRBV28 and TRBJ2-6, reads DVKVTQSSRYLVKRTGEKVFLECVQDMDHENMFWYRQDPGLGLRLIYFSYDVKMKEKGDIPEGYSVSREKKERFSLILESASTNQTSMYLCASSLASGANVLTFGAGSRLTVL.

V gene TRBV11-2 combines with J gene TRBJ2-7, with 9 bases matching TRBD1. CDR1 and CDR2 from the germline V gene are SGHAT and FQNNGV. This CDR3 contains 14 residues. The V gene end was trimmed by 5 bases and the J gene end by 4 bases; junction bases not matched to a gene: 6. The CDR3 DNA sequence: TGTGCCAGCAGCCTGGGGACAGGGAGATACGAGCAGTACTTC. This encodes CASSLGTGRYEQYF.

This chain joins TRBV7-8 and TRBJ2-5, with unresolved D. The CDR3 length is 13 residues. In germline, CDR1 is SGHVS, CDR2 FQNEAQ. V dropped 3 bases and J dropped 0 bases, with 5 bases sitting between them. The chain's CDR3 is CASSFGNQETQYF. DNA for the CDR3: TGTGCCAGCAGCTTTGGCAACCAAGAGACCCAGTACTTC.

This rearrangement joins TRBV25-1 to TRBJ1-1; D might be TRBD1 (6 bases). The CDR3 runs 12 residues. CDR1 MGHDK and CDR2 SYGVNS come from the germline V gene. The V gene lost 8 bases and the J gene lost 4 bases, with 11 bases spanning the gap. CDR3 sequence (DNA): TGTGCCAGCCGCGGGGGGCTCACTGAAGCTTTCTTT. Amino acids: CASRGGLTEAFF. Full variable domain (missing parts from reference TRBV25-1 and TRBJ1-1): EADIYQTPRYLVIGTGKKITLECSQTMGHDKMYWYQQDPGMELHLIHYSYGVNSTEKGDLSSESTVSRIRTEHFPLTLESARPSHTSQYLCASRGGLTEAFFGQGTRLTVV.

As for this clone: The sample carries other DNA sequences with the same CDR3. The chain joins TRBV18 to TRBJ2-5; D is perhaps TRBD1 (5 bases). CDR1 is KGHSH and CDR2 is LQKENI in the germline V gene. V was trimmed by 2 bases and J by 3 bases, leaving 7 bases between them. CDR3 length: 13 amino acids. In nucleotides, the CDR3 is TGTGCCAGCTCACCAGGACAAAAAGAGACCCAGTACTTC. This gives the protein CASSPGQKETQYF.

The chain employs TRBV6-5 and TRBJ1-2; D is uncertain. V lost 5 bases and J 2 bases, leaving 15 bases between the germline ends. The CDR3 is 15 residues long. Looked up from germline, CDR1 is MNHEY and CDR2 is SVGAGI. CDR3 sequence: CASSGWGVVNYGYTF. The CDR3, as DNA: TGTGCCAGCAGTGGGTGGGGAGTTGTCAACTATGGCTACACCTTC.

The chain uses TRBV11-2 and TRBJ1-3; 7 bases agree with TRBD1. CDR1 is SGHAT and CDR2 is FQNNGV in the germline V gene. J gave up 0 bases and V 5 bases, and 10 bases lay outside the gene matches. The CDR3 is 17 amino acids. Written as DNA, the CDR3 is TGTGCCAGCAGCCCCAACCGGGACAGCTTCTCTGGAAACACCATATATTTT. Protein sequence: CASSPNRDSFSGNTIYF.

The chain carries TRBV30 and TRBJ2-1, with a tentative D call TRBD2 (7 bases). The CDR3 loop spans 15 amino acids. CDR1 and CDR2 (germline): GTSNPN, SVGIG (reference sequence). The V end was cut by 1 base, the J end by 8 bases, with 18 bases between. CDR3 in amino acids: CAWSEGGRWLDEQFF. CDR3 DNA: TGTGCCTGGAGTGAGGGGGGGCGATGGTTGGATGAGCAGTTCTTC.

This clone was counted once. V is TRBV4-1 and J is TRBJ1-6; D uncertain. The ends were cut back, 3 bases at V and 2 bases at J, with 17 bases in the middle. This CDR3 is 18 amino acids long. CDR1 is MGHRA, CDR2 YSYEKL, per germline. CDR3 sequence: CASSQKDGGNTYNSPLHF. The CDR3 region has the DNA TGCGCCAGCAGCCAGAAAGACGGCGGTAACACCTATAATTCACCCCTCCACTTT.